The 32 T cell receptor beta chains below were found in one sample sequenced in a study of T cell repertoires in cytomegalovirus infection. Their recognized antigens are unknown. A single record per CDR3 protein comes from TCRdb applying MiXCR to the reads. The data show 70,000 to 85,000 distinct CDR3 sequences, around 40% seen once. The input for sequencing was CD8+ T cells from cultured PBMCs, taken from culture after CMV antigen stimulation. These receptors originate from a human donor in good health (CMV status not recorded). Some clones in this sample may be carry-over from other donors' samples.

V is TRBV20-1 and J is TRBJ2-1; 10 bases agree with TRBD2. Per germline, CDR1 DFQATT and CDR2 SNEGSKA (reference sequence). This CDR3 has 15 residues. The V and J ends lost 3 bases and 4 bases, in that order; junction bases with no gene match: 6. CDR3 in amino acids: CSASEAGGPYNEQFF. The CDR3 DNA is TGCAGTGCTAGTGAAGCGGGGGGGCCTTACAATGAGCAGTTCTTC.

J is TRBJ1-4 and V is TRBV4-3, with D possibly TRBD1 on 6 matching bases. This CDR3 is built from 16 residues. V was shortened by 1 base and J by 5 bases, with 14 bases between the two germline ends. Germline CDR1 LGHNA, CDR2 YSLEER. The CDR3 reads CASSQGKGETNEKLFF. CDR3 DNA sequence: TGCGCCAGCAGCCAAGGAAAGGGGGAGACCAATGAAAAACTGTTTTTT.

This clonotype was observed a handful of times. The chain recombines TRBV27 with TRBJ1-1, with D possibly being TRBD1 (6 bases). The germline V and J ends were trimmed by 8 bases and 0 bases, with 13 bases remaining between them. The CDR3 extends over 14 amino acids. The V gene's germline CDR1 is MNHEY and CDR2 SMNVEV (reference sequence). The CDR3 bases are TGTGCCAGCCATAGGACAGTTATGAACACTGAAGCTTTCTTT. This sequence encodes CASHRTVMNTEAFF.

The chain carries TRBV20-1 and TRBJ2-7; D is unclear. CDR1 and CDR2 from the germline V gene are DFQATT and SNEGSKA (reference sequence). The CDR3 consists of 13 residues. Trimming took 5 bases from V and 0 from J, leaving 11 bases between them. In DNA, the CDR3 is TGCAGTGCTTCACACTCCTTCTCCTACGAGCAGTACTTC. Its translation: CSASHSFSYEQYF.

A few counts support this clonotype. The V and J genes are TRBV19 and TRBJ1-1; D is unresolved. Between the trimmed V and J ends, which lost 3 bases and 1 base, there was a span of 9 bases. Germline V CDR1 and CDR2: LNHDA, SQIVND (reference sequence). This CDR3 spans 14 amino acids. The chain's CDR3 is CASSMREENTEAFF. The CDR3 DNA reads as TGTGCCAGTAGTATGAGGGAAGAGAACACTGAAGCTTTCTTT.

This clonotype was counted only a few times. The chain carries TRBV12-5 and TRBJ1-2, with no clear D. CDR3 length: 14 residues. Trimming took 7 bases from V and 4 from J, leaving 16 bases between them. Germline lookup yields CDR1 LGHNT and CDR2 FRNRAP. CDR3 sequence reads: CASDPPPGGYGYTF. The CDR3, as DNA: TGTGCTAGTGATCCACCTCCCGGCGGCTATGGCTACACCTTC.

About this clonotype itself: This may stem from a read error, because a much larger clone lies one nucleotide away. V is TRBV5-4 and J is TRBJ1-2; 10 bases match TRBD1. Looked up from germline, CDR1 is SGHNT and CDR2 is YYREEE (reference sequence). The CDR3 runs 14 residues. The J segment lost 3 bases and the V segment lost 4 bases, leaving 3 bases of the junction unmatched. In DNA form, the CDR3 reads TGTGCCAGCAGCCCCGGGACAGGGGACTATGGCTACACCTTC. Translating gives CASSPGTGDYGYTF.

The chain recombines TRBV20-1 with TRBJ1-4; D is ambiguous. The length of the CDR3 is 15 residues. Trimming stripped 5 bases from V and 0 bases from J, with 13 bases between. Germline V gives CDR1 DFQATT, CDR2 SNEGSKA (reference sequence). Here the CDR3 reads CSALNMAATNEKLFF. CDR3 DNA: TGCAGTGCTCTGAACATGGCGGCAACTAATGAAAAACTGTTTTTT.

The chain combines TRBV9 with TRBJ2-1; 8 bases agree with TRBD2. CDR1 is SGDLS, CDR2 YYNGEE, per germline. Germline trimming cut 3 bases from V and 8 bases from J; bases unmatched to any gene: 10. This CDR3 is 15 amino acids long. In DNA, the CDR3 is TGTGCCAGCAGCGCAACCGGGACTAGTGTCGATGAGCAGTTCTTC. It yields the protein CASSATGTSVDEQFF.

This clonotype has a handful of counts. This chain uses TRBV12-3 or TRBV12-4 with TRBJ2-2; D might be TRBD2 (5 bases). V was cut by 6 bases and J by 3 bases, with 14 bases left in between. The CDR3 runs to 15 residues. The CDR3 DNA follows: TGTGCCAGCAGCCCCGAGGGTCTGGACACCGGGGAGCTGTTTTTT. This translates into CASSPEGLDTGELFF.

This clonotype has at least ten counts. The rearrangement links TRBV7-2 to TRBJ2-1, with TRBD2 matching 8 bases. Unmatched junction bases numbered 15, after V lost 1 base and J lost 4 bases. The CDR3 is made up of 19 amino acids. Germline CDR1 and CDR2: SGHTA and FQGNSA. CDR3 in DNA: TGTGCCAGCAGCTTAGACCCGGGGTTTAAGGGCGGGGGGTACAATGAGCAGTTCTTC. Its translation is CASSLDPGFKGGGYNEQFF.

This clonotype came up many times. The V and J genes are TRBV19 and TRBJ1-1, with D possibly being TRBD1 (5 bases). CDR3 length: 14 amino acids. In germline, CDR1 is LNHDA, CDR2 SQIVND (reference sequence). Trimming stripped 5 bases from V and 0 bases from J, with 10 bases between. The CDR3 coding sequence is TGTGCCAGTAGTCCCGCAGGGTTGAACACTGAAGCTTTCTTT. It is translated as CASSPAGLNTEAFF. Looking up the rest from reference TRBV19 and TRBJ1-1 gives the full variable domain: DGGITQSPKYLFRKEGQNVTLSCEQNLNHDAMYWYRQDPGQGLRLIYYSQIVNDFQKGDIAEGYSVSREKKESFPLTVTSAQKNPTAFYLCASSPAGLNTEAFFGQGTRLTVV.

The J gene is TRBJ2-2, the V gene TRBV7-2; 8 positions agree with TRBD1. The germline V gene has CDR1 SGHTA and CDR2 FQGNSA. V dropped 2 bases and J dropped 5; count of bases not matched to a gene: 7. The CDR3 loop spans 16 amino acids. CDR3 sequence: CASSLHTGGDTGELFF. CDR3 DNA: TGTGCCAGCAGCTTACATACAGGGGGAGATACCGGGGAGCTGTTTTTT.

The rearrangement links TRBV28 to TRBJ1-2; D unresolved. The CDR3 spans 13 residues. Germline V gene lookup returns CDR1 MDHEN and CDR2 SYDVKM. The V gene lost 4 bases and the J gene lost 6 bases, with 12 bases spanning the gap. CDR3 DNA: TGTGCCAGCAGTTCCGCCCTGGAGGATGGCTACACCTTC. Protein sequence: CASSSALEDGYTF.

The chain links TRBV6-1 to TRBJ2-7, with D maybe TRBD1 (6 bases). This CDR3 region has 15 residues. CDR1 and CDR2 from the germline V gene are MNHNS and SASEGT. Trimming took off 1 base at V and 6 bases at J, with 16 bases between the two ends. In DNA, the CDR3 is TGTGCCAGCAGTGAAGATGTGGGGACACTTTCCGAGCAGTACTTC. Its protein is CASSEDVGTLSEQYF.

This clonotype turned up a few times. V usage is TRBV9 and J usage is TRBJ1-1; D gene ambiguous. Trimming left V 0 bases short and J 0 bases short, with 6 bases between. The CDR3 consists of 14 residues. Germline CDR1 SGDLS, CDR2 YYNGEE. This chain's CDR3 is CASSVGVLNTEAFF. In DNA form, the CDR3 reads TGTGCCAGCAGCGTAGGGGTGCTGAACACTGAAGCTTTCTTT.

This clonotype has only a few counts. The chain links TRBV7-9 to TRBJ2-1; either TRBD1 or TRBD2 may fit D (7 bases each). This CDR3 contains 14 residues. Germline values: CDR1 SEHNR, CDR2 FQNEAQ (reference sequence). V lost 5 bases, J lost 7 bases, and 15 bases lay in between. CDR3 residues: CASSLNRGGNEQFF. The CDR3 nucleotides read TGTGCCAGCAGCCTAAACAGGGGAGGGAATGAGCAGTTCTTC.

The chain carries TRBV7-3 and TRBJ1-1; no definite D call. This CDR3 has 12 residues. Germline CDR1 reads SGHTA; CDR2 reads FQGTGA. V was pared by 2 bases and J by 8 bases, with 9 bases between. CDR3 coding DNA: TGTGCCAGCAGCTTAGGAGGAGGAGAAGCTTTCTTT. Its protein product is CASSLGGGEAFF.

The chain joins TRBV10-3 to TRBJ1-4; D perhaps matches TRBD1 (5 bases). CDR3 length: 14 amino acids. The germline V and J ends were trimmed by 4 bases and 7 bases, with 13 bases remaining between them. Per germline, CDR1 ENHRY and CDR2 SYGVKD. For the CDR3, the DNA is TGTGCCATCAGTGGGGGCACGCCTGGTGAAAAACTGTTTTTT. Protein: CAISGGTPGEKLFF.

This clonotype was found a few times. V and J are TRBV20-1 and TRBJ2-3; 10 bases fit TRBD2. CDR1 and CDR2 (germline): DFQATT, SNEGSKA (reference sequence). The V and J ends lost 4 bases and 2 bases, in that order; junction bases with no gene match: 9. The CDR3 totals 16 residues. The CDR3 sequence is CSAIVAGGLTTDTQYF. In DNA, the CDR3 is TGCAGTGCTATAGTAGCGGGGGGCCTTACCACAGATACGCAGTATTTT.

The V call is TRBV20-1, the J call TRBJ2-7, with D perhaps TRBD2 (6 bases). Germline values: CDR1 DFQATT, CDR2 SNEGSKA (reference sequence). The CDR3 contains 18 residues. Trimming shortened V by 1 base and J by 0 bases, and 22 bases separated the two germline ends. The CDR3 loop is CSARGMNEGLTSSYEQYF. The CDR3, as DNA: TGCAGTGCTAGAGGCATGAACGAGGGACTGACGAGCTCCTACGAGCAGTACTTC.

This clonotype was seen only once. The CDR3 loop reads CASSFFGDRSTDTQYF. In DNA, the CDR3 is TGCGCCAGCAGCTTCTTCGGGGACAGGTCGACAGATACGCAGTATTTT. The chain carries TRBV5-1 and TRBJ2-3, with TRBD1 identical over 8 bases. J gave up 3 bases and V 2 bases, and 8 bases lay outside the gene matches. The CDR3 loop spans 16 amino acids. The germline V gene has CDR1 SGHRS and CDR2 YFSETQ.

The CDR3 loop is CAISESWDTQYF. The CDR3 nucleotides read TGTGCCATCAGTGAGTCGTGGGATACGCAGTATTTT. This chain links TRBV10-3 with TRBJ2-3; no definite D call. This CDR3 region has 12 residues. CDR1 and CDR2 from the germline V gene are ENHRY and SYGVKD. V was cut by 0 bases and J by 6 bases, with 4 bases left in between.

The chain recombines TRBV4-2 with TRBJ2-7; D may correspond to TRBD1 or TRBD2 (5 bases each). Trimming took 1 base from V and 7 from J, leaving 14 bases between them. The CDR3 is 14 amino acids. The germline CDR1 and CDR2 sequences are LGHNA and YNFKEQ. The CDR3 reads CASSQVSGTGEQYF. The CDR3 region has the DNA TGTGCCAGCAGCCAAGTTTCAGGGACGGGTGAGCAGTACTTC.

The chain recombines TRBV4-3 with TRBJ1-1; D is unresolved. The V end lost 0 bases, the J end lost 0 bases, and 14 bases lay between the germline ends. This CDR3 has 17 residues. Germline V CDR1 and CDR2: LGHNA, YSLEER. The CDR3 spells CASSQDMLGRLNTEAFF. The CDR3 coding sequence is TGCGCCAGCAGCCAAGACATGTTAGGAAGGCTGAACACTGAAGCTTTCTTT.

This clonotype was picked up a small number of times. The chain has TRBV6-2 or TRBV6-3 and TRBJ1-6; D ambiguous. The germline gives CDR1 MNHEY, CDR2 SVGEGT. The CDR3 length is 15 residues. Trimming took 2 bases from V and 0 from J, leaving 5 bases between them. Here the CDR3 DNA reads TGTGCCAGCAGTTACGGGAGCTCCTATAATTCACCCCTCCACTTT. Encoded protein: CASSYGSSYNSPLHF.

This clonotype was counted between two and nine times. The chain uses TRBV5-5 and TRBJ2-7; 9 bases line up with TRBD1. Trimming at V came to 4 bases and at J to 3 bases, leaving 5 bases not matched to a gene. The CDR3 is 14 residues long. From germline, CDR1 is SGHKS and CDR2 YYEKEE (reference sequence). This chain's CDR3 is CASSPRDRDYEQYF. The CDR3 nucleotides are TGTGCCAGCAGCCCCAGGGACAGGGACTACGAGCAGTACTTC.

In DNA form, the CDR3 reads TGTGCCAGCAGTTTAGGGGGGGGTAATTCACCCCTCCACTTT. Protein sequence: CASSLGGGNSPLHF. The chain carries TRBV27 and TRBJ1-6, with TRBD1 as a possible D gene (5 bases). The germline V and J ends were trimmed by 2 bases and 6 bases, with 8 bases remaining between them. This CDR3 is built from 14 residues. Germline assignment: CDR1 MNHEY and CDR2 SMNVEV (reference sequence).

The V gene is TRBV27, the J gene TRBJ2-7, with unresolved D. Trimming removed 2 bases from V and 0 bases from J, with 14 bases in between. The germline gives CDR1 MNHEY, CDR2 SMNVEV (reference sequence). This CDR3 has 16 amino acids. Here the CDR3 reads CASSLTDIGRSYEQYF. As DNA, the CDR3 is TGTGCCAGCAGTTTAACCGACATTGGGCGCTCCTACGAGCAGTACTTC.

The CDR3: CASSPRDTEAFF. In DNA, the CDR3 is TGTGCCAGCAGCCCTCGGGACACTGAAGCTTTCTTT. The chain has TRBV7-6 and TRBJ1-1; D gene ambiguous. Germline assignment: CDR1 SGHVS and CDR2 FNYEAQ. This CDR3 region has 12 residues. Deletions cut 5 bases from V and 3 bases from J, with 7 bases between. Filled out from reference TRBV7-6 and TRBJ1-1, the complete variable domain reads GAGVSQSPRYKVTKRGQDVALRCDPISGHVSLYWYRQALGQGPEFLTYFNYEAQQDKSGLPNDRFSAERPEGSISTLTIQRTEQRDSAMYRCASSPRDTEAFFGQGTRLTVV.

This clonotype was seen only a few times. The chain has TRBV5-1 and TRBJ2-5; D call uncertain. CDR3 length: 16 residues. V dropped 3 bases and J dropped 1 base, with 16 bases sitting between them. Per germline, CDR1 SGHRS and CDR2 YFSETQ. CDR3 sequence reads: CASSWDLQELQETQYF. The CDR3 DNA reads TGCGCCAGCAGCTGGGATCTCCAGGAACTCCAAGAGACCCAGTACTTC.

V is TRBV7-2 and J is TRBJ2-1; 13 positions agree with TRBD2. The CDR3 spans 20 residues. The germline V gene has CDR1 SGHTA and CDR2 FQGNSA. J gave up 4 bases and V 5 bases, and 17 bases lay outside the gene matches. This CDR3 is CASSIGLAGANPFPYNEQFF. CDR3 DNA: TGTGCCAGCAGCATCGGACTAGCGGGGGCCAATCCCTTCCCTTACAATGAGCAGTTCTTC.